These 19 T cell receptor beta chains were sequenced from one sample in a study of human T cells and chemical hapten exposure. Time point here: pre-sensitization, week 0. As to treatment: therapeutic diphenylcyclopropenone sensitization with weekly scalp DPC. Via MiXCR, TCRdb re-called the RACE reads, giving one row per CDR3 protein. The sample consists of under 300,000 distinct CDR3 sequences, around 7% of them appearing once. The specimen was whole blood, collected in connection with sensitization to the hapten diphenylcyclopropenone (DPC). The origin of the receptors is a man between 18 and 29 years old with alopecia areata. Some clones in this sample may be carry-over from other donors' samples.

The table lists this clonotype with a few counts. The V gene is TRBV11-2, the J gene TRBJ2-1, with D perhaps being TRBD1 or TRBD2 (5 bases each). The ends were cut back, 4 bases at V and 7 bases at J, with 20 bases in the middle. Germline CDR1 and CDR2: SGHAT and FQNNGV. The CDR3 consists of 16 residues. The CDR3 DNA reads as TGTGCCAGCAGCTGGACGGGACGAACCTTTCGGAATGAGCAGTTCTTC. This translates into CASSWTGRTFRNEQFF.

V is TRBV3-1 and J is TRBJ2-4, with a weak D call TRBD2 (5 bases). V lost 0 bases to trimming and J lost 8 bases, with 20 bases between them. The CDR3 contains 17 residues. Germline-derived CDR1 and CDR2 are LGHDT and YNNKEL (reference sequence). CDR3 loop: CASSQDPLTSNGDIQYF. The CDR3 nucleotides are TGTGCCAGCAGCCAAGACCCCTTGACATCCAACGGGGACATTCAGTACTTC.

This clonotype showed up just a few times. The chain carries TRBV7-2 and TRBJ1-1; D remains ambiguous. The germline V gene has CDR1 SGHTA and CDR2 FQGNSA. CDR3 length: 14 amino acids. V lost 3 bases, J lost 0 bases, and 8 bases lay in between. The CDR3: CASSFRFMNTEAFF. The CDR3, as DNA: TGTGCCAGCAGCTTTAGGTTCATGAACACTGAAGCTTTCTTT.

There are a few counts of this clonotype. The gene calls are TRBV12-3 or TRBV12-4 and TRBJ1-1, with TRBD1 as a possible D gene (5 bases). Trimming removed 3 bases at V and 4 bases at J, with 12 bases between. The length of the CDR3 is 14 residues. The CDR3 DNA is TGTGCCAGCAGTTTGATTGGGAGGGGCACTGAAGCTTTCTTT. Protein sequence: CASSLIGRGTEAFF.

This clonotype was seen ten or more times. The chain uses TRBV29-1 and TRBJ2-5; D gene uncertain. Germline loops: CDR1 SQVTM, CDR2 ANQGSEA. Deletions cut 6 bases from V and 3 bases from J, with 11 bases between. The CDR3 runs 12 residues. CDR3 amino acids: CSVPALKETQYF. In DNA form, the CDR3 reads TGCAGCGTCCCGGCCTTAAAAGAGACCCAGTACTTC.

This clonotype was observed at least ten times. CDR3 in amino acids: CASSVQGLETQYF. CDR3 nucleotide sequence: TGTGCCAGCAGCGTCCAGGGCCTGGAGACCCAGTACTTC. The genes are TRBV7-9 and TRBJ2-5, with D perhaps matching TRBD1 (5 bases). The CDR3 has 13 amino acids. Germline-derived CDR1 and CDR2 are SEHNR and FQNEAQ (reference sequence). The V end was cut by 5 bases, the J end by 5 bases, with 12 bases between.

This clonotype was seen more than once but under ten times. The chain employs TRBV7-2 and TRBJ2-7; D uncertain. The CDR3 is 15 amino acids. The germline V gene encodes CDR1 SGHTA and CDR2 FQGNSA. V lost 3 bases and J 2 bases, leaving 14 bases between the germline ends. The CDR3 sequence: CASSFGPTPTYEQYF. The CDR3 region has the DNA TGTGCCAGCAGCTTCGGCCCAACGCCAACCTACGAGCAGTACTTC.

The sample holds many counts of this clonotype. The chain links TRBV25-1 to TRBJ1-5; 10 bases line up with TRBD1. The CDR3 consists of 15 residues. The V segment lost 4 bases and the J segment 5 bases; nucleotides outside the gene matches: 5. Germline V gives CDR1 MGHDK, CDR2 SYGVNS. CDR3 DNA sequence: TGTGCCAGCAGTGGAACCGGGACAGGGGATCAGCCCCAGCATTTT. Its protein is CASSGTGTGDQPQHF.

Here the CDR3 reads CASSRQTVNYGYTF. CDR3 bases: TGTGCCAGCAGCCGACAGACCGTTAACTATGGCTACACCTTC. The chain is built from TRBV12-3 or TRBV12-4 and TRBJ1-2; a possible D gene is TRBD1 (5 bases). The CDR3 loop spans 14 amino acids. Trimming stripped 6 bases from V and 1 base from J, with 12 bases between.

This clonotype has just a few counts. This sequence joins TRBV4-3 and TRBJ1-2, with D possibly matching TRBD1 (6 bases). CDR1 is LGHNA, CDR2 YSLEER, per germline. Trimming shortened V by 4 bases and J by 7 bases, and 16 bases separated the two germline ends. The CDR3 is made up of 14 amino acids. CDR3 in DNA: TGCGCCAGCAGCCGAGTATCGGACAGTCTTGGCTACACCTTC. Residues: CASSRVSDSLGYTF.

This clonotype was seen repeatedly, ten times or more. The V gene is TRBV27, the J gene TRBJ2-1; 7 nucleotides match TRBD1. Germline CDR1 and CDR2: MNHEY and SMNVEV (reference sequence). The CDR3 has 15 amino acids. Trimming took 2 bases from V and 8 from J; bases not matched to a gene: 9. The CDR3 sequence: CASSLTGVGVDEQFF. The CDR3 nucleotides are TGTGCCAGCAGTTTAACAGGGGTCGGTGTGGATGAGCAGTTCTTC.

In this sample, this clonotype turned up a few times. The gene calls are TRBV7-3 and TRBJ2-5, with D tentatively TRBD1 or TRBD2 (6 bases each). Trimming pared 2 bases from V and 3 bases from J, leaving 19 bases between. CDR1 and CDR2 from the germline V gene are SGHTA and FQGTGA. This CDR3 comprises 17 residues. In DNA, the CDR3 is TGTGCCAGCAGCTTAGATCCTCACAGGGCGGGGAAAGAGACCCAGTACTTC. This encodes CASSLDPHRAGKETQYF.

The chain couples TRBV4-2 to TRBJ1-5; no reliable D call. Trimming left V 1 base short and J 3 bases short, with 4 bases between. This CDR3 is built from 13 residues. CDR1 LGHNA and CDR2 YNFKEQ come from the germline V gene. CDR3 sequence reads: CASSQGVNQPQHF. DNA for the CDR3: TGTGCCAGCAGCCAAGGAGTCAATCAGCCCCAGCATTTT.

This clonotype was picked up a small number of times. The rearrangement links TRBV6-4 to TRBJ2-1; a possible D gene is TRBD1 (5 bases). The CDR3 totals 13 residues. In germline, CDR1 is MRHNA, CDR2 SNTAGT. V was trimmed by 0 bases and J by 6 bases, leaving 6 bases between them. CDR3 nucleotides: TGTGCCAGCAGTGACTCTCAGGGCAATGAGCAGTTCTTC. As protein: CASSDSQGNEQFF.

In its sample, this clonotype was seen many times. CDR3 in DNA: TGCAGTGCGGCCGGGATCCCGAAATACGAGCAGTACTTC. Translating gives CSAAGIPKYEQYF. The J gene is TRBJ2-7, the V gene TRBV20-1; D possibly corresponds to TRBD2 (5 bases). The length of the CDR3 is 13 residues. Germline assignment: CDR1 DFQATT and CDR2 SNEGSKA (reference sequence). V lost 6 bases to trimming and J lost 4 bases, with 16 bases between them.

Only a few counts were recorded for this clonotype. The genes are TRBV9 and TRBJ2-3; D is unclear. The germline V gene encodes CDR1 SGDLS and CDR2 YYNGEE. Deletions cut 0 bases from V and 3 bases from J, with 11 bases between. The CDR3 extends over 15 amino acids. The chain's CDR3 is CASSVGAAETDTQYF. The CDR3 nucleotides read TGTGCCAGCAGCGTAGGGGCGGCAGAGACAGATACGCAGTATTTT.

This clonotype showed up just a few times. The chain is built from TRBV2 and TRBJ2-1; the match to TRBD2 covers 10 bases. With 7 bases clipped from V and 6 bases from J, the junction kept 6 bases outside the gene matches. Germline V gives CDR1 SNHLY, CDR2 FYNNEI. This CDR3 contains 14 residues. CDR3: CASNTERGGNEQFF. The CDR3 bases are TGTGCCAGCAATACCGAGCGGGGGGGCAATGAGCAGTTCTTC.

CDR3 loop: CAISPEITDTQYF. CDR3 coding DNA: TGTGCCATCAGTCCGGAGATCACAGATACGCAGTATTTT. The chain joins TRBV10-3 to TRBJ2-3; D is unresolved. This CDR3 comprises 13 residues. V was clipped by 5 bases and J by 2 bases, with 8 bases between them. The V gene's germline CDR1 is ENHRY and CDR2 SYGVKD.

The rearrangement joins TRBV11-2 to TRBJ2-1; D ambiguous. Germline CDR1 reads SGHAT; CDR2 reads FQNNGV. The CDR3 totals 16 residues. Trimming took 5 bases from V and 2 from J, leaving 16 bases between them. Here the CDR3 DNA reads TGTGCCAGCAGCACCCCCTGGCAGGTACCCTACAATGAGCAGTTCTTC. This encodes CASSTPWQVPYNEQFF.